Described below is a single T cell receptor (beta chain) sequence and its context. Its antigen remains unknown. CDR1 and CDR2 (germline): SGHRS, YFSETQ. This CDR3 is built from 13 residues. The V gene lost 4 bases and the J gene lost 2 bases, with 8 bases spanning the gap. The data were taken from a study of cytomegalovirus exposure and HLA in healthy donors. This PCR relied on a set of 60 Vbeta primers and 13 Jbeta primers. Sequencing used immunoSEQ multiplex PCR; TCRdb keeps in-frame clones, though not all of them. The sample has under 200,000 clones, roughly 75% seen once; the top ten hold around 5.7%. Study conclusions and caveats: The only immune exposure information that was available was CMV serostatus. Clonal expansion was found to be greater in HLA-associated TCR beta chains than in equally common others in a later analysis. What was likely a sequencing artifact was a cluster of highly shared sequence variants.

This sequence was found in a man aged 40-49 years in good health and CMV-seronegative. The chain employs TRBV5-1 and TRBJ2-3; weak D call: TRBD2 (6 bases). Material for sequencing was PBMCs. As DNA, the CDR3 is TGCGCCAGCAGCCGGGGGACCACAGATACGCAGTATTTT. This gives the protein CASSRGTTDTQYF.